Only a few counts were recorded for the clone carrying this TCR beta chain. Its antigen is as yet unknown. This entry is derived from a study of CD8 T cells in ankylosing spondylitis. Study-wide results and caveats: Researchers reportedly found disease-linked clones significantly enriched in matched ankylosing spondylitis synovial fluid.

The V end was cut by 5 bases, the J end by 1 base, with 11 bases between. CDR3 length: 14 residues. The germline V gene encodes CDR1 SGHRS and CDR2 YFSETQ. A quantitative 5'-RACE method, one with molecular barcodes, was used to make TCR beta libraries. MiXCR, run by TCRdb on the 5' RACE reads, gives a single entry per CDR3 protein. The repertoire holds 84,000 or so distinct CDR3 sequences, around 30% seen once, with about 60% in the top ten. This TCR came from a male donor with ankylosing spondylitis or in good health (not recorded which). The chain links TRBV5-1 to TRBJ2-3, with TRBD2 as a possible D gene (6 bases). Sample: blood, either unsorted or a sorted T cell fraction (not recorded which). The CDR3 reads CASSDPSGTDTQYF. CDR3 nucleotides: TGCGCCAGCAGTGATCCTAGCGGCACAGATACGCAGTATTTT.